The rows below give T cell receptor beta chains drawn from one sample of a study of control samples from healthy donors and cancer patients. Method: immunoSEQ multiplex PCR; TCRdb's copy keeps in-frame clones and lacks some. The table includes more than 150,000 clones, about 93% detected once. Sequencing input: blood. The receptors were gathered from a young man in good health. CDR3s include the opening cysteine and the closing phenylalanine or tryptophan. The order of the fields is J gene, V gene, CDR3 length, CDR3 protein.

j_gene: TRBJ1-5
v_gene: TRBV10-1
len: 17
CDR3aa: CASTMGGRPYSNQPQHF

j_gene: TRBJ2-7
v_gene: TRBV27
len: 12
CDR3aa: CASRTDPYEQYF

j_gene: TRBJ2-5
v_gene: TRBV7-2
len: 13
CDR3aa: CASSSGGAETQYF

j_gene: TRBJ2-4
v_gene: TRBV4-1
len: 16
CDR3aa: CASSQAPNVAKNIQYF

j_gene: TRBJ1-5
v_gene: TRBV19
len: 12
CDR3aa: CASSMRGQPQHF

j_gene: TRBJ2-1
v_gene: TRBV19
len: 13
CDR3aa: CASSGGSVDEQFF

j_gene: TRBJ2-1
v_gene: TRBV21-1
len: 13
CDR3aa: CASSKGPPSEQFF

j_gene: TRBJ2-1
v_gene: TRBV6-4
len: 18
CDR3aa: CASSDRAALRLATYEQFF

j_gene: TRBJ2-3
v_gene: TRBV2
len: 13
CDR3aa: CASHYDSLDTQYF

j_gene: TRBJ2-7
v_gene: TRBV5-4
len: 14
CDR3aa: CASSLGVGGYEQYF

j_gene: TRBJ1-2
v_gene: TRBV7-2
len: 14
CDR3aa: CASSPRVVQGGYTF

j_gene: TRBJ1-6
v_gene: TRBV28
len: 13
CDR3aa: CASRSTGESPLHF